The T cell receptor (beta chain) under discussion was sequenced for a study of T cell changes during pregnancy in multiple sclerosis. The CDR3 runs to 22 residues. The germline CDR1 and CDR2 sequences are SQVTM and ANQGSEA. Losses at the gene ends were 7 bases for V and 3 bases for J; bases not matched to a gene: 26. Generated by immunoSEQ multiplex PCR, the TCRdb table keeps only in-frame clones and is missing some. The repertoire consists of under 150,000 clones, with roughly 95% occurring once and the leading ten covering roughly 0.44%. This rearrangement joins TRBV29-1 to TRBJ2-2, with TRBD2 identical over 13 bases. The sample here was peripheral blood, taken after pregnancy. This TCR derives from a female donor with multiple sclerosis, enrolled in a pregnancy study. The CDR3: CSAKGLLRTGWTSGSDTGELFF. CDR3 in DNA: TGCAGCGCTAAAGGCCTTCTACGGACAGGCTGGACTAGCGGGAGTGACACCGGGGAGCTGTTTTTT.